Below, 25 T cell receptor beta chains from the same sample are listed, as sequenced in a study of T cell changes during pregnancy in multiple sclerosis. The data were produced by immunoSEQ multiplex PCR, yet TCRdb's version contains in-frame clones alone and is incomplete. Of 100,000 to 140,000 clones listed, around 90% were seen once; the top ten hold less than 0.9%. Sequences were derived from peripheral blood, sampled in the third trimester of pregnancy. These receptors were collected from a female donor in good health, enrolled as a control in a pregnancy study.

This clone showed up just once. This chain links TRBV6-5 with TRBJ1-5; D gene ambiguous. The V gene lost 0 bases and the J gene lost 4 bases, with 7 bases spanning the gap. The CDR3 has 14 amino acids. Germline V gene sequence: CDR1 MNHEY, CDR2 SVGAGI. The CDR3 DNA is TGTGCCAGCAGTTACTCCAGGCTTAATCAGCCCCAGCATTTT. Translation gives CASSYSRLNQPQHF.

V is TRBV2 and J is TRBJ1-5; perhaps TRBD1 as D (6 bases). In germline, CDR1 is SNHLY, CDR2 FYNNEI. The CDR3 sequence is 14 residues long. Trimming removed 4 bases from V and 7 bases from J, with 14 bases in between. The CDR3 DNA is TGTGCCAGCAGTGCCGTTAACAGGGACCAGCCCCAGCATTTT. It yields the protein CASSAVNRDQPQHF.

Notes on this clone: At one of its ends the junction is not consistent with the germline gene, which may arise from a read error. The chain joins TRBV14 to TRBJ1-2; D perhaps matches TRBD1 (6 bases). CDR3 length: 14 residues. Germline V lookup: CDR1 SGHDN, CDR2 FVKESK. As DNA, the CDR3 is TGTGCCAGCAGTCAAGGAGGGGGTTCACTAAGCTACACCTTC. Translating it yields CASSQGGGSLSYTF.

The genes are TRBV7-2 and TRBJ2-3, with 8 nucleotides matching TRBD2. Germline CDR1 is SGHTA and CDR2 is FQGNSA. The CDR3 is made up of 16 amino acids. Unmatched junction bases numbered 6, after V lost 2 bases and J lost 2 bases. CDR3 amino acids: CASSLRGAGDTDTQYF. The CDR3 coding sequence is TGTGCCAGCAGCTTAAGAGGAGCGGGGGACACAGATACGCAGTATTTT.

J is TRBJ1-1 and V is TRBV11-3; tentatively, D is TRBD1 (6 bases). Germline V CDR1 and CDR2: SGHNT, YENEEA. V shed 4 bases and J shed 0 bases, with 12 bases lying between them. CDR3 length equals 15 residues. CDR3 residues: CASSSAGGLNTEAFF. The CDR3 nucleotides are TGTGCCAGCAGCTCTGCTGGGGGCCTGAACACTGAAGCTTTCTTT.

V usage is TRBV4-3 and J usage is TRBJ2-1; 7 nucleotides agree with TRBD2. The CDR3 runs to 17 residues. Trimming took 4 bases from V and 5 from J; bases not matched to a gene: 14. CDR1 is LGHNA, CDR2 YSLEER, per germline. Here the CDR3 reads CASSRELATTGDNEQFF. Here the CDR3 DNA reads TGCGCCAGCAGCCGAGAACTAGCGACTACGGGGGACAATGAGCAGTTCTTC.

The chain has TRBV7-8 and TRBJ2-5; TRBD2 matches at 8 bases. The J segment lost 1 base and the V segment lost 5 bases, leaving 9 bases of the junction unmatched. The CDR3 spans 16 residues. CDR1 is SGHVS, CDR2 FQNEAQ, per germline. CDR3 region: CASSIWVAGGQETQYF. CDR3 bases: TGTGCCAGCAGCATCTGGGTCGCGGGGGGCCAAGAGACCCAGTACTTC.

The sample holds one count of this clone. This sequence joins TRBV5-8 and TRBJ1-5; D uncertain. Germline V gives CDR1 SGHTS, CDR2 YDEGEE. Trimming stripped 0 bases from V and 4 bases from J, with 5 bases between. The length of the CDR3 is 13 residues. CDR3 protein: CASSLAPNQPQHF. CDR3 in DNA: TGTGCCAGCAGCTTGGCCCCAAATCAGCCCCAGCATTTT.

The rearrangement joins TRBV7-2 to TRBJ2-7; 7 nucleotides match TRBD2. J lost 3 bases, V lost 0 bases, and 2 bases had no gene match. This CDR3 is 14 amino acids long. The V gene's germline CDR1 is SGHTA and CDR2 FQGNSA. In nucleotides, the CDR3 is TGTGCCAGCAGCTTAGCGGGGGGGGACTACGAGCAGTACTTC. Translation: CASSLAGGDYEQYF.

V is TRBV19 and J is TRBJ2-7, with TRBD1 matching over 7 bases. V dropped 9 bases and J dropped 5; count of bases not matched to a gene: 4. This CDR3 is built from 11 residues. Germline values: CDR1 LNHDA, CDR2 SQIVND (reference sequence). The CDR3 region is CASTTGNEQYF. The CDR3 nucleotides read TGTGCCAGCACGACAGGGAACGAGCAGTACTTC. The variable domain in full, with the rest retrieved from reference TRBV19 and TRBJ2-7, is DGGITQSPKYLFRKEGQNVTLSCEQNLNHDAMYWYRQDPGQGLRLIYYSQIVNDFQKGDIAEGYSVSREKKESFPLTVTSAQKNPTAFYLCASTTGNEQYFGPGTRLTVT.

The chain uses TRBV7-9 and TRBJ1-2, with D possibly matching TRBD1 (6 bases). In germline, CDR1 is SEHNR, CDR2 FQNEAQ (reference sequence). The CDR3 runs 16 residues. Trimming shortened V by 2 bases and J by 7 bases, and 20 bases separated the two germline ends. The CDR3 coding sequence is TGTGCCAGCAGCTTAATGGCTGGGGGCGATTCGGGTGGCTACACCTTC. Translation: CASSLMAGGDSGGYTF.

CDR3 DNA: TGTGCCTGGTCGACTCGGTACATGAACACTGAAGCTTTCTTT. Translation: CAWSTRYMNTEAFF. The V and J genes are TRBV30 and TRBJ1-1; D uncertain. Germline assignment: CDR1 GTSNPN and CDR2 SVGIG (reference sequence). Trimming shortened V by 5 bases and J by 0 bases, and 13 bases separated the two germline ends. The CDR3 is 14 amino acids.

The CDR3 nucleotides read TGTGCCAGCTCACCATACCCTGCCGCAATACAGGGTTTTGCGCTGGACACTGAAGCTTTCTTT. This codes for CASSPYPAAIQGFALDTEAFF. This chain uses TRBV18 with TRBJ1-1; a weak D match, TRBD1 (6 bases). Germline V gene lookup returns CDR1 KGHSH and CDR2 LQKENI. V lost 2 bases, J lost 3 bases, and 31 bases lay in between. The CDR3 covers 21 residues.

The gene calls are TRBV30 and TRBJ1-5, with a possible D match to TRBD1 (5 bases). Germline V gene data show CDR1 as GTSNPN and CDR2 as SVGIG (reference sequence). The CDR3 sequence is 14 residues long. V shed 3 bases and J shed 1 base, with 10 bases lying between them. CDR3 DNA: TGTGCCTGGAGCCCGGACACCAGCAATCAGCCCCAGCATTTT. As protein: CAWSPDTSNQPQHF. Complete variable domain (other parts from reference TRBV30 and TRBJ1-5): SQTIHQWPATLVQPVGSPLSLECTVEGTSNPNLYWYRQAAGRGLQLLFYSVGIGQISSEVPQNLSASRPQDRQFILSSKKLLLSDSGFYLCAWSPDTSNQPQHFGDGTRLSIL.

The V and J genes are TRBV7-9 and TRBJ2-7, with 8 positions matching TRBD1. Unmatched junction bases numbered 12, after V lost 5 bases and J lost 6 bases. This CDR3 contains 15 residues. Germline V gene data show CDR1 as SEHNR and CDR2 as FQNEAQ (reference sequence). As DNA, the CDR3 is TGTGCCAGCAGCCAGGGAGGCAGGGGGCATCCCGAGCAGTACTTC. Translation: CASSQGGRGHPEQYF.

The genes are TRBV27 and TRBJ1-6, with 11 bases identical to TRBD1. Germline values: CDR1 MNHEY, CDR2 SMNVEV (reference sequence). CDR3 length: 16 residues. The J segment lost 4 bases and the V segment lost 6 bases, leaving 5 bases of the junction unmatched. The CDR3 DNA follows: TGTGCCAGCAGAATGGGACAGGGGGTTTATAATTCACCCCTCCACTTT. This gives the protein CASRMGQGVYNSPLHF.

The CDR3 reads CASSASRGPIYEQYF. The DNA for the CDR3 is TGTGCCAGTAGTGCATCGCGGGGCCCGATCTACGAGCAGTACTTC. This chain connects TRBV19 to TRBJ2-7, with D possibly being TRBD2 (6 bases). Germline V gene lookup returns CDR1 LNHDA and CDR2 SQIVND (reference sequence). CDR3 length: 15 residues. The V and J ends lost 5 bases and 3 bases respectively, with 17 bases between them.

V is TRBV7-2 and J is TRBJ2-7; 9 bases fit TRBD2. The junction had 1 base not matched to a gene; V was cut back by 2 bases and J by 5 bases. The CDR3 extends over 13 amino acids. The germline V gene encodes CDR1 SGHTA and CDR2 FQGNSA. CDR3 DNA sequence: TGTGCCAGCAGCTTACTAGCGGGGCACGAGCAGTACTTC. It specifies CASSLLAGHEQYF. Full variable domain (missing parts from reference TRBV7-2 and TRBJ2-7): GAGVSQSPSNKVTEKGKDVELRCDPISGHTALYWYRQSLGQGLEFLIYFQGNSAPDKSGLPSDRFSAERTGGSVSTLTIQRTQQEDSAVYLCASSLLAGHEQYFGPGTRLTVT.

V and J are TRBV7-2 and TRBJ2-1, with 10 bases lining up with TRBD2. The germline gives CDR1 SGHTA, CDR2 FQGNSA. CDR3 length: 15 amino acids. Trimming cost V 6 bases and J 3 bases; bases outside gene matches: 5. The CDR3 region has the DNA TGTGCCAGCAGTCTGAGCGGGGGGGTCTACAATGAGCAGTTCTTC. Protein product: CASSLSGGVYNEQFF.

This chain uses TRBV4-1 with TRBJ2-7; D is possibly TRBD1 (6 bases). The V end was cut by 4 bases, the J end by 4 bases, with 17 bases between. The CDR3 extends over 15 amino acids. Germline V gene sequence: CDR1 MGHRA, CDR2 YSYEKL. This chain's CDR3 is CASSRGPGDNYEQYF. The DNA for the CDR3 is TGCGCCAGCAGCCGGGGGCCAGGGGATAATTACGAGCAGTACTTC.

The chain recombines TRBV27 with TRBJ2-2; 10 bases align to TRBD1. CDR1 and CDR2 from the germline V gene are MNHEY and SMNVEV (reference sequence). V gave up 5 bases and J gave up 6 bases; unmatched junction bases: 9. The CDR3 has 16 amino acids. This CDR3 is CASSGRQGAMAGELFF. The CDR3 nucleotides are TGTGCCAGCAGTGGGAGACAGGGGGCAATGGCCGGGGAGCTGTTTTTT.

This chain uses TRBV13 with TRBJ1-1; a weak D match, TRBD1 (5 bases). Germline values: CDR1 PRHDT, CDR2 FYEKMQ (reference sequence). CDR3 length: 13 amino acids. V was trimmed by 3 bases and J by 4 bases, leaving 9 bases between them. This CDR3 is CASSFQGLTEAFF. The CDR3 DNA sequence: TGTGCCAGCAGCTTCCAGGGCCTCACTGAAGCTTTCTTT. Using reference TRBV13 and TRBJ1-1 for the parts outside the CDR3, the full variable domain is AAGVIQSPRHLIKEKRETATLKCYPIPRHDTVYWYQQGPGQDPQFLISFYEKMQSDKGSIPDRFSAQQFSDYHSELNMSSLELGDSALYFCASSFQGLTEAFFGQGTRLTVV.

The J gene is TRBJ2-2, the V gene TRBV6-5; 7 bases agree with TRBD1. The CDR3 runs to 14 residues. Germline V gene sequence: CDR1 MNHEY, CDR2 SVGAGI. With V trimmed by 9 bases and J by 1 base, 5 bases remained unmatched. The CDR3 sequence: CASRQGLNTGELFF. The CDR3, as DNA: TGTGCCAGTCGACAGGGATTGAACACCGGGGAGCTGTTTTTT.

The gene calls are TRBV4-2 and TRBJ1-4; D gene unclear. Germline loops: CDR1 LGHNA, CDR2 YNFKEQ. V gave up 4 bases and J gave up 8 bases, with 14 bases separating them. CDR3 length: 14 residues. The CDR3 sequence: CASSPPREGEKLFF. The CDR3, as DNA: TGTGCCAGCAGCCCTCCTAGGGAGGGCGAAAAACTGTTTTTT.

The V and J genes are TRBV7-2 and TRBJ2-3, with D unresolved. Germline V CDR1 and CDR2: SGHTA, FQGNSA. V was cut by 6 bases and J by 2 bases, with 6 bases left in between. The CDR3 extends over 12 amino acids. This chain's CDR3 is CASSSYTDTQYF. CDR3 sequence (DNA): TGTGCCAGCAGTTCCTACACAGATACGCAGTATTTT.